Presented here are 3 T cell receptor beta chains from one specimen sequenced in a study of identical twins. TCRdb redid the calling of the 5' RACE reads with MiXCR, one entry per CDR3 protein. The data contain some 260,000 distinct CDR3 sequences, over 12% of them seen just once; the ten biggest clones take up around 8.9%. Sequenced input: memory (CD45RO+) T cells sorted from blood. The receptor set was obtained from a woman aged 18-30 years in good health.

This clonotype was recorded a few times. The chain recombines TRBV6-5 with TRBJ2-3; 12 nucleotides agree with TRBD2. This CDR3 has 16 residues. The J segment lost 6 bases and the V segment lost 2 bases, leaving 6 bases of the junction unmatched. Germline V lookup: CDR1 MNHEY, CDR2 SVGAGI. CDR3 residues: CASSYTLAGGPDTQYF. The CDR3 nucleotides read TGTGCCAGCAGTTACACCCTAGCGGGAGGGCCGGATACGCAGTATTTT.

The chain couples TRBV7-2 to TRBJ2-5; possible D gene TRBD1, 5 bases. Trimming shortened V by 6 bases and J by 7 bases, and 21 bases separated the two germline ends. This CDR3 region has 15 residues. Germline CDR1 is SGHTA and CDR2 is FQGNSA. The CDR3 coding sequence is TGTGCCAGCAGTTCTAGGGGTGGTAGTGTAGTGACCCAGTACTTC. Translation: CASSSRGGSVVTQYF. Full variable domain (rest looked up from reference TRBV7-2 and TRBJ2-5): GAGVSQSPSNKVTEKGKDVELRCDPISGHTALYWYRQSLGQGLEFLIYFQGNSAPDKSGLPSDRFSAERTGGSVSTLTIQRTQQEDSAVYLCASSSRGGSVVTQYFGPGTRLLVL.

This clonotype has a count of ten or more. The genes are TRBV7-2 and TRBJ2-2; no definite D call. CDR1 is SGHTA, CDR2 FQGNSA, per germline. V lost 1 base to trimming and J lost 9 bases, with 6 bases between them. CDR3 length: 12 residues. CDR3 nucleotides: TGTGCCAGCAGCTTAGATCGGAGGGAGCTGTTTTTT. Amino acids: CASSLDRRELFF.